Listed below are T cell receptor beta chains from one sample, sequenced in a study of spatial heterogeneity in lung cancer. Via MiXCR, TCRdb re-called the 5' RACE reads, giving one row per CDR3 protein. The data contain around 23,000 distinct CDR3 sequences, under 6.5% of them singletons. Here the sequenced sample was lung tumor tissue, taken at surgery. The origin of the receptors is a male donor with early-stage non-small cell lung cancer. The conserved cysteine and the conserved F or W are not part of the CDR3 here. D genes are given only for firm matches.

D,V,J,CDR3
-,TRBV5-1,TRBJ2-3,ASGGAGDTQY
TRBD1,TRBV29-1,TRBJ1-3,SVETGTGNTIY
-,TRBV18,TRBJ2-1,ASSPVPNLDEQF
TRBD2,TRBV9,TRBJ2-1,ASSVESGGSVNEQF
-,TRBV27,TRBJ2-3,ASSFVHSLSTDTQY
TRBD1,TRBV27,TRBJ2-1,ASSYRGLEQF
-,TRBV28,TRBJ2-7,ASSPTPARGGEQY
TRBD2,TRBV27,TRBJ2-1,ASSSISSGGAAEQF
-,TRBV27,TRBJ1-5,ASSPRIDTINQPQH
-,TRBV6-6,TRBJ2-5,ASSISTSSETQY
-,TRBV20-1,TRBJ1-5,SARSGRGRQPQH
-,TRBV28,TRBJ1-5,ASSPYGGPYGPQH
-,TRBV7-2,TRBJ2-3,ASSLALGDTDTQY
TRBD2,TRBV20-1,TRBJ2-1,SASRAGVYNEQF
TRBD2,TRBV20-1,TRBJ2-7,SALLRTSAGQY
-,TRBV28,TRBJ1-5,ASSLPSAGYSNQPQH
-,TRBV5-6,TRBJ1-1,ASSLGGTWNTEAF
-,TRBV18,TRBJ1-1,ASSLDALAEAF
TRBD2,TRBV15,TRBJ2-7,ATSRAGTSGSYEQY
-,TRBV20-1,TRBJ2-5,SARDRGGKETQY
-,TRBV7-6,TRBJ1-1,ASRPTGITEAF
TRBD1,TRBV5-1,TRBJ1-1,ASSRGTGDTEAF
-,TRBV29-1,TRBJ2-3,SVEDGSQGPTQY
-,TRBV5-5,TRBJ2-3,ASSLDHHTDTQY
TRBD2,TRBV7-2,TRBJ2-5,ASTGLAAGGTQY
-,TRBV11-2,TRBJ2-1,ASSLTEGAYNEKF
-,TRBV5-6,TRBJ2-6,ASSLEGAGANVLT
-,TRBV18,TRBJ2-6,ASSLDMVFNSGANVLT
TRBD1,TRBV19,TRBJ2-7,ASSLTGPTYEQY
-,TRBV10-3,TRBJ2-5,AISEEETQY
TRBD2,TRBV9,TRBJ2-2,ASSVASGNTGELF
-,TRBV20-1,TRBJ2-3,SASGAGVTDTQY
-,TRBV6-2/TRBV6-3,TRBJ2-1,ASSIPTPRI
-,TRBV6-2/TRBV6-3,TRBJ1-5,ASTLSGGLNQPQH
-,TRBV5-6,TRBJ1-2,ASSLQGRNYGYT
-,TRBV19,TRBJ2-3,APRGWGSSTDTQY
-,TRBV10-3,TRBJ2-7,AISPSSYEQY
-,TRBV7-2,TRBJ1-1,ASSLRDSGWGTEAF
TRBD1,TRBV28,TRBJ1-1,ASSFQGGASEAF
-,TRBV6-1,TRBJ2-3,ASKRTTGHTDTQY
-,TRBV5-4,TRBJ2-2,ASAQGDGELF
TRBD1,TRBV6-5,TRBJ1-6,ASRGQGNSPLH
-,TRBV3-1,TRBJ2-3,ASSQDNTQY
-,TRBV3-1,TRBJ1-1,ATGTFDAEAF
-,TRBV29-1,TRBJ1-5,SVLQGGNQPQH
-,TRBV6-5,TRBJ2-2,ASNSGRPGGELF